Following are 24 T cell receptor beta chains from one sample sequenced in a study of T cells in Graves' hyperthyroidism and ophthalmopathy. Researchers took RNA transcripts and amplified the TCR beta CDR3 regions from them. The HTBI primer set was used in a first-round RT-PCR of the TCR CDR3. Using its own MiXCR run on the multiplex PCR reads, TCRdb lists one record per CDR3 protein. The sample has roughly 280,000 distinct CDR3 sequences; around 15% are singletons. The sequenced sample consisted of blood. All receptors derive from a woman aged 60-75 years with Graves' ophthalmopathy.

This clonotype was detected ten times or more. This chain connects TRBV12-3 or TRBV12-4 to TRBJ2-5; D uncertain. There are 15 residues in the CDR3. With 3 bases removed from V and 1 base from J, the gap between germline ends came to 12 bases. The CDR3 DNA sequence: TGTGCCAGCAGTTTCTCCGGGTTTAGCCAAGAGACCCAGTACTTC. As protein: CASSFSGFSQETQYF.

This clonotype was seen only a few times. V is TRBV2 and J is TRBJ2-1, with D tentatively TRBD2 (5 bases). Germline-derived CDR1 and CDR2 are SNHLY and FYNNEI. CDR3 length: 13 amino acids. Trimming stripped 6 bases from V and 4 bases from J, with 10 bases between. CDR3 loop: CASRGARYNEQFF. In DNA form, the CDR3 reads TGTGCCAGCAGGGGAGCTCGGTACAATGAGCAGTTCTTC.

This chain connects TRBV7-9 to TRBJ2-7; D call uncertain. V was cut by 1 base and J by 4 bases, with 5 bases left in between. This CDR3 has 12 amino acids. Per the germline V gene, CDR1 is SEHNR and CDR2 is FQNEAQ (reference sequence). The CDR3 nucleotides are TGTGCCAGCAGCTTAGATTTTTACGAGCAGTACTTC. Translation gives CASSLDFYEQYF.

The chain joins TRBV5-6 to TRBJ1-2; the D is unclear. The CDR3 runs to 12 residues. Germline V gene data show CDR1 as SGHDT and CDR2 as YYEEEE. Trimming shortened V by 1 base and J by 6 bases, and 7 bases separated the two germline ends. CDR3 sequence: CASSLSPHGYTF. The CDR3 region has the DNA TGTGCCAGCAGCTTGAGTCCCCATGGCTACACCTTC.

Many counts were recorded for this clonotype. V gene TRBV5-1 combines with J gene TRBJ2-5; D is undetermined. The germline gives CDR1 SGHRS, CDR2 YFSETQ. Trimming took 0 bases from V and 1 from J, leaving 7 bases between them. CDR3 length equals 14 residues. The CDR3 nucleotides read TGCGCCAGCAGCTTGGCTGCAGTCCAAGAGACCCAGTACTTC. Translation gives CASSLAAVQETQYF.

This clonotype was seen repeatedly, ten times or more. CDR3 amino acids: CASSALAGGSSEQFF. Here the CDR3 DNA reads TGTGCCAGCAGTGCATTAGCGGGAGGGAGTAGTGAGCAGTTCTTC. The J gene is TRBJ2-1, the V gene TRBV6-1, with 11 bases matching TRBD2. Germline V lookup: CDR1 MNHNS, CDR2 SASEGT. V was clipped by 4 bases and J by 9 bases; unmatched bases: 8. The length of the CDR3 is 15 residues.

This clonotype has more than one count but fewer than ten. The chain is built from TRBV7-2 and TRBJ2-2, with D possibly matching TRBD1 (5 bases). Trimming removed 5 bases from V and 7 bases from J, with 11 bases in between. Germline values: CDR1 SGHTA, CDR2 FQGNSA. CDR3 length: 13 residues. The CDR3 nucleotides read TGTGCCAGCAGCCTACCTAGGGGCGGGGAGCTGTTTTTT. Residues: CASSLPRGGELFF.

Of note for this clonotype: Germline and junction disagree at one end, which may indicate a read error. The rearrangement joins TRBV4-3 to TRBJ2-3; 8 bases are a match to TRBD1. Germline values: CDR1 LGHNA, CDR2 YSLEER. The CDR3 runs 15 residues. CDR3 nucleotide sequence: TGCGCCAACAGCCAGAGACAGGGGCGCCCAGATACGCAGTATTTT. The encoded protein is CANSQRQGRPDTQYF.

CDR3 sequence (DNA): TGTGCCAGCAGTCCCCGGGAAGGGTCCTACGAGCAGTACTTC. This codes for CASSPREGSYEQYF. The gene calls are TRBV5-4 and TRBJ2-7; possibly TRBD2 for D (5 bases). V lost 5 bases and J 1 base, leaving 13 bases between the germline ends. This CDR3 is built from 14 residues. Germline V lookup: CDR1 SGHNT, CDR2 YYREEE (reference sequence).

This clonotype has ten or more counts. The rearrangement links TRBV11-2 to TRBJ1-2; tentative D call: TRBD1 (6 bases). The germline gives CDR1 SGHAT, CDR2 FQNNGV. V shed 0 bases and J shed 7 bases, with 15 bases lying between them. The CDR3 is made up of 15 amino acids. The CDR3 sequence is CASSLEIVGGPGYTF. The CDR3 DNA follows: TGTGCCAGCAGCTTAGAGATCGTTGGGGGCCCTGGCTACACCTTC.

This clonotype appeared a few times. The chain carries TRBV11-3 and TRBJ2-2; D unclear. Germline V gives CDR1 SGHNT, CDR2 YENEEA. V was trimmed by 4 bases and J by 1 base, leaving 7 bases between them. This CDR3 spans 14 amino acids. The CDR3 reads CASSSPQNTGELFF. The CDR3 DNA follows: TGTGCCAGCAGCTCACCCCAGAACACCGGGGAGCTGTTTTTT.

This clonotype was observed many times. The chain has TRBV29-1 and TRBJ1-2, with TRBD1 identical over 11 bases. Per the germline V gene, CDR1 is SQVTM and CDR2 is ANQGSEA. With V trimmed by 6 bases and J by 2 bases, 2 bases remained unmatched. This CDR3 spans 13 amino acids. The CDR3 DNA is TGCAGCGTGGGGGACAGGGGGAACTATGGCTACACCTTC. Protein sequence: CSVGDRGNYGYTF.

This clonotype was observed at least ten times. V is TRBV6-1 and J is TRBJ1-2; no definite D call. V was trimmed by 1 base and J by 3 bases, leaving 0 bases between them. CDR3 size: 11 residues. Germline V CDR1 and CDR2: MNHNS, SASEGT. The CDR3, as DNA: TGTGCCAGCAGTGAAGACTATGGCTACACCTTC. Amino acids: CASSEDYGYTF.

The chain combines TRBV19 with TRBJ1-2; D is undetermined. CDR3 size: 12 residues. The V gene's germline CDR1 is LNHDA and CDR2 SQIVND (reference sequence). The V gene lost 6 bases and the J gene lost 2 bases, with 7 bases spanning the gap. The CDR3 bases are TGTGCCAGTAGACACGCCAACTATGGCTACACCTTC. Residues: CASRHANYGYTF.

This clonotype was detected many times. The chain uses TRBV5-4 and TRBJ2-3, with a tentative D call TRBD1 (6 bases). Between the trimmed V and J ends, which lost 4 bases and 0 bases, there was a span of 12 bases. CDR3 length: 15 amino acids. The germline V gene has CDR1 SGHNT and CDR2 YYREEE (reference sequence). This CDR3 reads CASSAGQSSTDTQYF. CDR3 coding DNA: TGTGCCAGCAGCGCTGGACAGTCGAGCACAGATACGCAGTATTTT. Using reference TRBV5-4 and TRBJ2-3 for the parts outside the CDR3, the full variable domain is ETGVTQSPTHLIKTRGQQVTLRCSSQSGHNTVSWYQQALGQGPQFIFQYYREEENGRGNFPPRFSGLQFPNYSSELNVNALELDDSALYLCASSAGQSSTDTQYFGPGTRLTVL.

This clonotype was detected many times. The rearrangement links TRBV7-9 to TRBJ2-7; D call uncertain. CDR1 is SEHNR and CDR2 is FQNEAQ in the germline V gene (reference sequence). This CDR3 has 19 residues. The ends were cut back, 1 base at V and 2 bases at J, with 24 bases in the middle. The CDR3 sequence: CASSLVSGSARLPPYEQYF. The CDR3 DNA reads as TGTGCCAGCAGCTTAGTTTCAGGATCGGCACGGCTGCCCCCCTACGAGCAGTACTTC. Supplemented by reference TRBV7-9 and TRBJ2-7, the full variable domain reads DTGVSQNPRHKITKRGQNVTFRCDPISEHNRLYWYRQTLGQGPEFLTYFQNEAQLEKSRLLSDRFSAERPKGSFSTLEIQRTEQGDSAMYLCASSLVSGSARLPPYEQYFGPGTRLTVT.

This clonotype was seen only a few times. The chain combines TRBV20-1 with TRBJ2-6; D gene ambiguous. CDR3 length: 18 amino acids. V was shortened by 5 bases and J by 0 bases, with 20 bases between the two germline ends. Germline lookup yields CDR1 DFQATT and CDR2 SNEGSKA (reference sequence). The CDR3 here is CSARHQDDRYSGANVLTF. DNA of the CDR3: TGCAGTGCTCGACACCAGGACGATCGATACTCTGGGGCCAACGTCCTGACTTTC.

The chain couples TRBV5-1 to TRBJ2-5, with 8 bases lining up with TRBD1. V shed 1 base and J 2 bases; nucleotides not matched to a gene: 4. The CDR3 has 15 amino acids. Germline CDR1 is SGHRS and CDR2 is YFSETQ. CDR3 DNA sequence: TGCGCCAGCAGCTTGATGGGGACAGGACAAGAGACCCAGTACTTC. As protein: CASSLMGTGQETQYF.

This sequence joins TRBV18 and TRBJ2-2, with D tentatively TRBD2 (6 bases). CDR3 length: 16 residues. The germline gives CDR1 KGHSH, CDR2 LQKENI. V lost 3 bases to trimming and J lost 4 bases, with 15 bases between them. CDR3 protein: CASSPSGVAATGELFF. In DNA form, the CDR3 reads TGTGCCAGCTCACCTTCGGGCGTAGCGGCCACCGGGGAGCTGTTTTTT.

This rearrangement joins TRBV19 to TRBJ1-5; 8 bases agree with TRBD1. Germline V gene sequence: CDR1 LNHDA, CDR2 SQIVND (reference sequence). The CDR3 length is 16 residues. Unmatched junction bases numbered 8, after V lost 5 bases and J lost 2 bases. The CDR3 loop reads CASSSQGAWGNQPQHF. The CDR3 coding sequence is TGTGCCAGTAGTTCTCAGGGGGCGTGGGGCAATCAGCCCCAGCATTTT.

This clonotype was recorded a few times. CDR3 region: CASSLLAGGYTGELFF. The CDR3, as DNA: TGTGCCAGCAGTTTATTAGCGGGAGGGTACACCGGGGAGCTGTTTTTT. The genes are TRBV27 and TRBJ2-2; the match to TRBD2 covers 11 bases. Germline loops: CDR1 MNHEY, CDR2 SMNVEV (reference sequence). This CDR3 contains 16 residues. Unmatched junction bases numbered 1, after V lost 1 base and J lost 3 bases.

The rearrangement links TRBV10-1 to TRBJ2-7; 10 nucleotides align to TRBD1. The germline CDR1 and CDR2 sequences are WNHNN and SYGVQD (reference sequence). V shed 2 bases and J 3 bases; nucleotides not matched to a gene: 4. This CDR3 contains 15 residues. The CDR3 is CASSETGTGVYEQYF. For the CDR3, the DNA is TGCGCCAGCAGTGAGACCGGGACAGGGGTCTACGAGCAGTACTTC.

V usage is TRBV20-1 and J usage is TRBJ2-3, with 13 bases matching TRBD2. The length of the CDR3 is 15 residues. The germline gives CDR1 DFQATT, CDR2 SNEGSKA (reference sequence). The ends lost 6 bases at V and 4 bases at J; junction bases unmatched: 7. In DNA form, the CDR3 reads TGCAGTGCGTCGGGACTAGCGGGAAAACCAGATACGCAGTATTTT. Its protein is CSASGLAGKPDTQYF.

Ten or more counts support this clonotype. The chain couples TRBV11-2 to TRBJ2-7; TRBD1 matches 7 bases. J lost 3 bases, V lost 0 bases, and 2 bases had no gene match. CDR1 and CDR2 (germline): SGHAT, FQNNGV. CDR3 length: 14 residues. CDR3 nucleotide sequence: TGTGCCAGCAGCTTAGAACAGGGGCGCTACGAGCAGTACTTC. Its protein is CASSLEQGRYEQYF. The complete variable domain, with remaining parts taken from reference TRBV11-2 and TRBJ2-7, reads EAGVAQSPRYKIIEKRQSVAFWCNPISGHATLYWYQQILGQGPKLLIQFQNNGVVDDSQLPKDRFSAERLKGVDSTLKIQPAKLEDSAVYLCASSLEQGRYEQYFGPGTRLTVT.